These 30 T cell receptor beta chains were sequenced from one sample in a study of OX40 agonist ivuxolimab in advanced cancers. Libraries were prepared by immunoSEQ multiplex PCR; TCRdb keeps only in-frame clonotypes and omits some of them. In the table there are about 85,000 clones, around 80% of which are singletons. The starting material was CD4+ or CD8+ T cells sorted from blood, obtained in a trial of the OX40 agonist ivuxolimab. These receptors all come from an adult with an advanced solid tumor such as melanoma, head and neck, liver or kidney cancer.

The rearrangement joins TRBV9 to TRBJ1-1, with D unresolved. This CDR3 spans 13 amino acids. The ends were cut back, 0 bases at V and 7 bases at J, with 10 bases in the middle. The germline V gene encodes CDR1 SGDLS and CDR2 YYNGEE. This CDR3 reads CASSVVQTYEAFF. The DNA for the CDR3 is TGTGCCAGCAGCGTAGTCCAGACTTATGAAGCTTTCTTT. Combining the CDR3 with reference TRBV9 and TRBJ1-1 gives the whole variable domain DSGVTQTPKHLITATGQRVTLRCSPRSGDLSVYWYQQSLDQGLQFLIQYYNGEERAKGNILERFSAQQFPDLHSELNLSSLELGDSALYFCASSVVQTYEAFFGQGTRLTVV.

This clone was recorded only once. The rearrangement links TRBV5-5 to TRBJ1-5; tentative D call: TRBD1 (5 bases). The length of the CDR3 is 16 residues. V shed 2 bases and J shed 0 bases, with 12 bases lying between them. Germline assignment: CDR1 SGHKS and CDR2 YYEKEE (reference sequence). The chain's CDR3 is CASSFRALYSNQPQHF. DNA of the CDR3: TGTGCCAGCAGCTTCAGGGCCCTTTATAGCAATCAGCCCCAGCATTTT.

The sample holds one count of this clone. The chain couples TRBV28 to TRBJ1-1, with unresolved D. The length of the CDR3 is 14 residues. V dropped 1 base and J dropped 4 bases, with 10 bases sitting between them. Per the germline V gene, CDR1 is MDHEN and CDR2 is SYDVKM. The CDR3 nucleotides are TGTGCCAGCAGTTTATCGGACCAACGCACTGAAGCTTTCTTT. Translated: CASSLSDQRTEAFF.

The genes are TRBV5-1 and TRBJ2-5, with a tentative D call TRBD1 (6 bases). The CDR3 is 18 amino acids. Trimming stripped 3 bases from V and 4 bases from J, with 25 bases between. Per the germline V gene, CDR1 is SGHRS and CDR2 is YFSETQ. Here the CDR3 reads CASSSARGAQSKTETQYF. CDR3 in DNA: TGCGCCAGCAGCTCGGCCAGGGGAGCGCAAAGTAAAACAGAGACCCAGTACTTC. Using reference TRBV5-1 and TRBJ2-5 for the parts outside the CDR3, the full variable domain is KAGVTQTPRYLIKTRGQQVTLSCSPISGHRSVSWYQQTPGQGLQFLFEYFSETQRNKGNFPGRFSGRQFSNSRSEMNVSTLELGDSALYLCASSSARGAQSKTETQYFGPGTRLLVL.

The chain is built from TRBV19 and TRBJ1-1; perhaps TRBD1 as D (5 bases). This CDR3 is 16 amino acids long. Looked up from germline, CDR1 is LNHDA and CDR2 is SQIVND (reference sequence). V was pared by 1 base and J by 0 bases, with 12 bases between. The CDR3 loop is CASSIGFRALNTEAFF. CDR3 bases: TGTGCCAGTAGTATAGGATTCAGGGCTTTGAACACTGAAGCTTTCTTT.

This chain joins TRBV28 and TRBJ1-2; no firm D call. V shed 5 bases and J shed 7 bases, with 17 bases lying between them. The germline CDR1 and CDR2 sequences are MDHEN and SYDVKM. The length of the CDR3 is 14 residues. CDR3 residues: CASSPSSPAGGYTF. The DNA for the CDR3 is TGTGCCAGCAGTCCGTCGTCCCCCGCGGGTGGCTACACCTTC.

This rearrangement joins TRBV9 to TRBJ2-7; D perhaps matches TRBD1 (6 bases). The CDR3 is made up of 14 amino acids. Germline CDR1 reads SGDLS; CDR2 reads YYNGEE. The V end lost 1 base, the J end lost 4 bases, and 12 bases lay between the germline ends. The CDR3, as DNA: TGTGCCAGCAGCGTATGGGGGACACAATACGAGCAGTACTTC. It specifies CASSVWGTQYEQYF.

The CDR3 sequence is CASSDSRLAGGGELFF. The CDR3 nucleotides are TGTGCCAGCAGTGACTCAAGACTAGCGGGTGGAGGGGAGCTGTTTTTT. The V and J genes are TRBV6-4 and TRBJ2-2; 10 nucleotides match TRBD2. V dropped 0 bases and J dropped 8; count of bases not matched to a gene: 6. This CDR3 is built from 16 residues. CDR1 and CDR2 (germline): MRHNA, SNTAGT.

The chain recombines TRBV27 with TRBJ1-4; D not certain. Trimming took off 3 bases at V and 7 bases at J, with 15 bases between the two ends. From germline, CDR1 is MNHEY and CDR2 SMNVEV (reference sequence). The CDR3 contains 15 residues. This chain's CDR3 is CASSLEGRRGEKLFF. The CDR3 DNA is TGTGCCAGCAGTTTGGAGGGCAGGCGCGGTGAAAAACTGTTTTTT.

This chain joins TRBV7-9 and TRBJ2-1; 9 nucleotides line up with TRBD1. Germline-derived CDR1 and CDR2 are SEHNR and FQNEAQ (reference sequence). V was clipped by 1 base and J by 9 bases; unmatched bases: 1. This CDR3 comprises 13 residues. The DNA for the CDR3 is TGTGCCAGCAGCTTAGGGGGACAGGGTGAGCAGTTCTTC. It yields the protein CASSLGGQGEQFF.

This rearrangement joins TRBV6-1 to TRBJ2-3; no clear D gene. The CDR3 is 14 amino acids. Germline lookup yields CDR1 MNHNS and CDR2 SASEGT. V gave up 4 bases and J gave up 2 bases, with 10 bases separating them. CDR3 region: CASSVRLSTDTQYF. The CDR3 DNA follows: TGTGCCAGCAGTGTAAGACTTTCCACAGATACGCAGTATTTT.

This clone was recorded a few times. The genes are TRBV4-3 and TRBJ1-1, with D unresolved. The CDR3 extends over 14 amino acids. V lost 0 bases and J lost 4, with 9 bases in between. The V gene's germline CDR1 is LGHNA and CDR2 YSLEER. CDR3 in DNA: TGCGCCAGCAGCCAAGACTCCGTGGGCACTGAAGCTTTCTTT. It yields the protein CASSQDSVGTEAFF.

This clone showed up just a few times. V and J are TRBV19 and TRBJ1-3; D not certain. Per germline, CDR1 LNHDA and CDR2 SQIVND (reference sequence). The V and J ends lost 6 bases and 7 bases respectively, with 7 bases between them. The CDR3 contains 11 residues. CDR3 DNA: TGTGCCAGTAGCCGCCTCAACACCATATATTTT. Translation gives CASSRLNTIYF.

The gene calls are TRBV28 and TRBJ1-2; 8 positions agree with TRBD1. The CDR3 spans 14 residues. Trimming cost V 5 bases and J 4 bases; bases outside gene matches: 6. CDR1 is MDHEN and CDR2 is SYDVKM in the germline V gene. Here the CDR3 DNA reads TGTGCCAGCAGTCAGGGGGCGCTCGGCTATGGCTACACCTTC. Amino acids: CASSQGALGYGYTF.

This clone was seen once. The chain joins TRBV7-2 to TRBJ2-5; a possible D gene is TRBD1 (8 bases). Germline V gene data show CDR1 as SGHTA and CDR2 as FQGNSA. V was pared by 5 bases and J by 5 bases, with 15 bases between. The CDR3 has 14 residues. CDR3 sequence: CASSRDRGGETQYF. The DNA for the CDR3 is TGTGCCAGCAGCCGAGACAGGGGAGGGGAGACCCAGTACTTC.

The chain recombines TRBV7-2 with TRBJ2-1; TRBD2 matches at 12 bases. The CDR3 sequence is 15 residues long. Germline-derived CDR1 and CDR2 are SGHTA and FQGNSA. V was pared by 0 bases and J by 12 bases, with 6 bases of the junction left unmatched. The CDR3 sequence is CASSLARTSGGPQFF. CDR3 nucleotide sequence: TGTGCCAGCAGCTTAGCGCGAACTAGCGGGGGGCCGCAGTTCTTC.

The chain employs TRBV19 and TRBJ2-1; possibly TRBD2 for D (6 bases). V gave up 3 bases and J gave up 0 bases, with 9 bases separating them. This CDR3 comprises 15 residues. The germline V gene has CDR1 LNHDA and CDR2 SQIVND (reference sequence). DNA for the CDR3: TGTGCCAGTAGTATGGGCGGGGACTCCTACAATGAGCAGTTCTTC. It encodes CASSMGGDSYNEQFF.

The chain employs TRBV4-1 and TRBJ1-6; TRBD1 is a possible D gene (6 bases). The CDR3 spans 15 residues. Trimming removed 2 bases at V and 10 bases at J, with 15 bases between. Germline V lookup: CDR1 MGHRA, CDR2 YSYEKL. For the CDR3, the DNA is TGCGCCAGCAGCCAACCCTTCTCGGGGGGCTCACCCCTCCACTTT. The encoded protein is CASSQPFSGGSPLHF.

The DNA of the CDR3 is TGCGCCAGCAGTGTGGTTGGGGGGTTTGAAGCTTTCTTT. It is translated as CASSVVGGFEAFF. This chain connects TRBV10-2 to TRBJ1-1; the D gene is possibly TRBD1 (5 bases). The CDR3 length is 13 residues. Germline V gene data show CDR1 as WSHSY and CDR2 as SAAADI. V was pared by 4 bases and J by 7 bases, with 13 bases between.

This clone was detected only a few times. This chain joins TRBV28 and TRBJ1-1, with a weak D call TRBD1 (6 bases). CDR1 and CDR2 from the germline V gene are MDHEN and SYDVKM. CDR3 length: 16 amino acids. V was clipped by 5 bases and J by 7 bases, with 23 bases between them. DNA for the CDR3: TGTGCCAGCAGTGACCCTCCCGGCAGGGGCAATGGTGAAGCTTTCTTT. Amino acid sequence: CASSDPPGRGNGEAFF.

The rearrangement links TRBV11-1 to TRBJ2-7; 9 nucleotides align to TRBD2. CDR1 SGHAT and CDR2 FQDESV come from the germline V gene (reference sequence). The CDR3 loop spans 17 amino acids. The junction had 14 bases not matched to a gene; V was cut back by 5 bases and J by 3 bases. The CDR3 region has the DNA TGTGCCAGCAGCCCGGGGTTGTGGACTAGCGCGGACTACGAGCAGTACTTC. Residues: CASSPGLWTSADYEQYF.

This CDR3 reads CASSYQGTAVYGYTF. Written as DNA, the CDR3 is TGTGCCAGCAGTTACCAAGGGACAGCCGTCTATGGCTACACCTTC. The J gene is TRBJ1-2, the V gene TRBV6-5; 7 bases align to TRBD1. The CDR3 is made up of 15 amino acids. J gave up 4 bases and V 2 bases, and 7 bases lay outside the gene matches. Looked up from germline, CDR1 is MNHEY and CDR2 is SVGAGI.

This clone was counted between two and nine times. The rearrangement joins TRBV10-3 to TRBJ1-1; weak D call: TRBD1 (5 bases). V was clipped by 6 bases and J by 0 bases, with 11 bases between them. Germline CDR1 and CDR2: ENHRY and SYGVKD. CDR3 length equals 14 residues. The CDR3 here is CAIRAGGVNTEAFF. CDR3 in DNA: TGTGCCATCAGGGCTGGGGGAGTGAACACTGAAGCTTTCTTT.

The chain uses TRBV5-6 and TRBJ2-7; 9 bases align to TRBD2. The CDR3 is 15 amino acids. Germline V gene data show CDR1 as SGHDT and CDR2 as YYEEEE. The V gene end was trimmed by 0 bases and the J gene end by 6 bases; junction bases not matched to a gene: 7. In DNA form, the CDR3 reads TGTGCCAGCAGCTTGGGCGGGAGGGTCCTCCTCGAGCAGTACTTC. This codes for CASSLGGRVLLEQYF.

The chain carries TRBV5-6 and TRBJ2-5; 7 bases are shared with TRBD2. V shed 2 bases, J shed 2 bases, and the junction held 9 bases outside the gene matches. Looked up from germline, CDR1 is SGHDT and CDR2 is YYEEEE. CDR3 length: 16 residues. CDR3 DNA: TGTGCCAGCAGCTTATACATGACTAGCCAGCAAGAGACCCAGTACTTC. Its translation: CASSLYMTSQQETQYF.

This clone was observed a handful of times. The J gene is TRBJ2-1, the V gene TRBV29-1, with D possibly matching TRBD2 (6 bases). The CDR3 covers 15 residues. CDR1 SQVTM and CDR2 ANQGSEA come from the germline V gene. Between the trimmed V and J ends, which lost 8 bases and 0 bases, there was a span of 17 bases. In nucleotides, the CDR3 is TGCAGCTTTCTGGGAGGCGTAAGCTCCTACAATGAGCAGTTCTTC. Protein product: CSFLGGVSSYNEQFF.

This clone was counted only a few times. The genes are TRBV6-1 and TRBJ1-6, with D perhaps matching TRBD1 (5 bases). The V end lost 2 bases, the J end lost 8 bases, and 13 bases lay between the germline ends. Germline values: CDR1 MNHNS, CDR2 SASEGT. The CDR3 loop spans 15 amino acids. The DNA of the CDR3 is TGTGCCAGCAGTGAAACCGGCAGGGTGGATTCACCCCTCCACTTT. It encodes CASSETGRVDSPLHF.

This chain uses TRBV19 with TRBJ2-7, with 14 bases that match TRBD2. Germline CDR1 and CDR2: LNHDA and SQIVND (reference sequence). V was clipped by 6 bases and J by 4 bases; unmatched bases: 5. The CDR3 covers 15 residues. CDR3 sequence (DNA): TGTGCCAGTAGGAGGACTAGCGGGGGGACTTACGAGCAGTACTTC. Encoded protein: CASRRTSGGTYEQYF.

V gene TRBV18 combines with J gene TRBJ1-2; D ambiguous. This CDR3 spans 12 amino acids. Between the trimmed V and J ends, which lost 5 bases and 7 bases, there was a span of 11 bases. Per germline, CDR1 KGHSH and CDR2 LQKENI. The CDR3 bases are TGTGCCAGCTCAGCCGAGTTGGTTGGCTACACCTTC. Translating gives CASSAELVGYTF.

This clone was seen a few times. The CDR3 here is CASSLEQGKGYGYTF. The CDR3, as DNA: TGTGCCAGCAGTTTAGAACAGGGGAAGGGCTATGGCTACACCTTC. This rearrangement joins TRBV27 to TRBJ1-2; 7 bases map to TRBD1. Germline V gives CDR1 MNHEY, CDR2 SMNVEV (reference sequence). The CDR3 totals 15 residues. Trimming took 2 bases from V and 4 from J; bases not matched to a gene: 7.